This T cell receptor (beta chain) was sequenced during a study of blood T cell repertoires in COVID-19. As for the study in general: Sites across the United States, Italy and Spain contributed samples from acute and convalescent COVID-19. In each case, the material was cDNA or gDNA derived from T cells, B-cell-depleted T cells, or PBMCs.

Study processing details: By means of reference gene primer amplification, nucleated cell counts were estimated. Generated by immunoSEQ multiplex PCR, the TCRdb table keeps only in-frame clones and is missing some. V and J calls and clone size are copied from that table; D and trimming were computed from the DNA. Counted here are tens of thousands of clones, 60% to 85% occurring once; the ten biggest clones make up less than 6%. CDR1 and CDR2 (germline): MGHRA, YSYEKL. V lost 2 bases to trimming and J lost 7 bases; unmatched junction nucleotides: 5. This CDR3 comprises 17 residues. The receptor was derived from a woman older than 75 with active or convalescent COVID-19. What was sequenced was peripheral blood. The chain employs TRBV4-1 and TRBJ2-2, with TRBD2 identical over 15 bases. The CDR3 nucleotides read TGCGCCAGCAGCCAACAAGGACTAGCGGGAGGGTTCGGGGAGCTGTTTTTT. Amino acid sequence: CASSQQGLAGGFGELFF.